This TCR beta chain was obtained from a study of T cell responses to AZD1222 COVID-19 vaccine. Concerning this clone: Its antigen is not known.

The assay was immunoSEQ multiplex PCR, and TCRdb's table has in-frame clones only and misses some. The sample includes tens of thousands of clones, around four fifths of them seen just once. V shed 4 bases and J 7 bases; nucleotides not matched to a gene: 12. The CDR3 has 17 residues. Looked up from germline, CDR1 is SGHTA and CDR2 is FQGNSA. Study-level results: White British people made up most donors, females outnumbered males, and clonal diversity was possibly underestimated.

Specimen: peripheral blood, collected 28 days after the second dose of the MenACWY control vaccine. The rearrangement links TRBV7-2 to TRBJ2-1; TRBD2 matches at 11 bases. The TCR comes from an adult who received the MenACWY meningococcal vaccine as a control. CDR3 in DNA: TGTGCCAGCAGCTCGGGAGTTAGCGGGGGGGCCTCGAATGAGCAGTTCTTC. Encoded protein: CASSSGVSGGASNEQFF.